The 8 T cell receptor beta chains below come from one sample, sequenced in a study of somatic mutations in cytotoxic T cells in rheumatoid arthritis. Assay: immunoSEQ multiplex PCR; the TCRdb copy retains only in-frame clones and omits some. The sample lists around 13,000 clones; approximately 80% were seen once. Sequencing used CD8+ T cells sorted from blood. These receptors were taken from an adult with rheumatoid arthritis.

This chain links TRBV11-2 with TRBJ2-7, with D perhaps matching TRBD2 (6 bases). CDR1 and CDR2 (germline): SGHAT, FQNNGV. The CDR3 spans 15 residues. With 7 bases removed from V and 3 bases from J, the gap between germline ends came to 19 bases. The CDR3 nucleotides read TGTGCCAGCACCGAGGGCGGGGCAGGGTACTACGAGCAGTACTTC. Translation gives CASTEGGAGYYEQYF.

The rearrangement uses TRBV7-6 and TRBJ2-7, with D tentatively TRBD1 or TRBD2 (6 bases each). Trimming cost V 4 bases and J 6 bases, with 16 bases left between them. This CDR3 is 14 amino acids long. Per germline, CDR1 SGHVS and CDR2 FNYEAQ. CDR3 nucleotide sequence: TGTGCCAGCAGCTCGGGAGACAGGCTGCCCGAGCAGTACTTC. Translating gives CASSSGDRLPEQYF. Full variable domain (missing parts from reference TRBV7-6 and TRBJ2-7): GAGVSQSPRYKVTKRGQDVALRCDPISGHVSLYWYRQALGQGPEFLTYFNYEAQQDKSGLPNDRFSAERPEGSISTLTIQRTEQRDSAMYRCASSSGDRLPEQYFGPGTRLTVT.

J is TRBJ2-2 and V is TRBV2; TRBD2 is a possible D gene (6 bases). With 5 bases removed from V and 4 bases from J, the gap between germline ends came to 11 bases. Per the germline V gene, CDR1 is SNHLY and CDR2 is FYNNEI. There are 14 residues in the CDR3. CDR3 sequence: CASSHSSGTGELFF. DNA of the CDR3: TGTGCCAGCAGTCATAGTAGCGGCACCGGGGAGCTGTTTTTT.

Note on this clone: Its ends do not fully match the called genes, so a read error is possible. This chain links TRBV7-3 with TRBJ2-1; the match to TRBD1 covers 8 bases. Looked up from germline, CDR1 is SGHTA and CDR2 is FQGTGA. The CDR3 is 15 amino acids. Here the CDR3 DNA reads TGTGCCAGCAGCGTAACAGGACAGGGTTACAATGAGCAGTTCTTC. This gives the protein CASSVTGQGYNEQFF.

The J gene is TRBJ1-2, the V gene TRBV6-1; tentative D call: TRBD1 (6 bases). Trimming removed 2 bases from V and 1 base from J, with 14 bases in between. The CDR3 is 16 amino acids. Germline assignment: CDR1 MNHNS and CDR2 SASEGT. The CDR3 sequence: CASSELQDRVNYGYTF. For the CDR3, the DNA is TGTGCCAGCAGTGAACTCCAGGACAGAGTTAACTATGGCTACACCTTC.

The V and J genes are TRBV6-5 and TRBJ2-2; D is unresolved. V was clipped by 2 bases and J by 4 bases, with 8 bases between them. The germline CDR1 and CDR2 sequences are MNHEY and SVGAGI. The CDR3 runs to 14 residues. CDR3 loop: CASSYGRGTGELFF. Written as DNA, the CDR3 is TGTGCCAGCAGTTACGGTCGTGGCACCGGGGAGCTGTTTTTT.

The chain carries TRBV2 and TRBJ1-5; no clear D gene. Trimming left V 8 bases short and J 5 bases short, with 22 bases between. Looked up from germline, CDR1 is SNHLY and CDR2 is FYNNEI. The CDR3 is 16 amino acids. The CDR3 region is CASVCPYYWEHQPQHF. CDR3 sequence (DNA): TGTGCCAGCGTATGCCCCTACTACTGGGAGCATCAGCCCCAGCATTTT.

The chain uses TRBV7-2 and TRBJ2-7, with 9 bases aligning to TRBD2. This CDR3 comprises 14 residues. The germline V gene has CDR1 SGHTA and CDR2 FQGNSA. With V trimmed by 0 bases and J by 3 bases, 0 bases remained unmatched. The CDR3 region is CASSLASGSYEQYF. The CDR3 DNA is TGTGCCAGCAGCTTAGCTAGCGGGAGCTACGAGCAGTACTTC.